Described below is a single TCR beta chain sequence and its context. Its antigen is currently unknown. TCRdb analysed the 5' RACE reads with MiXCR anew, one entry per CDR3 protein. The data contain nearly 250,000 distinct CDR3 sequences, 15% to 19% of them seen just once; the ten biggest clones take up 2.1%. The sample belongs to a study of T-cell memory formation after mild COVID-19. The germline V and J ends were trimmed by 7 bases and 0 bases, with 15 bases remaining between them. Germline V lookup: CDR1 MNHEY, CDR2 SVGAGI. CDR3 length: 15 amino acids. General study results and limits: Contracting CD4+ clones sat mainly in CM and EM; CD8+ in EMRA. Later expanders leaned CD4+, whereas day 15 to 85 contracting clones were balanced CD4/CD8.

This clonotype originated in an adult woman who had mild COVID-19 (a few samples of this study predate the infection). Cell type and time point are not known. This chain joins TRBV6-5 and TRBJ1-1; D possibly corresponds to TRBD1 (5 bases). The sequenced material came from PBMCs or a T cell subset sorted from them (not recorded which). CDR3 in DNA: TGTGCCAGCACTAAAACTGGGACGGTGAACACTGAAGCTTTCTTT. It yields the protein CASTKTGTVNTEAFF.